Presented here are 22 T cell receptor beta chains from one specimen sequenced in a study of blood T cell repertoires in COVID-19. Measured with immunoSEQ multiplex PCR; TCRdb has only the in-frame clones, and not every one. The data hold roughly 180,000 clones, with around 82% observed a single time. Sequencing used PBMCs or T cells enriched from blood (not recorded which). The origin of the receptors is a man in his forties who had recovered from COVID-19.

This rearrangement joins TRBV12-3 or TRBV12-4 to TRBJ1-1; no firm D call. Trimming shortened V by 2 bases and J by 6 bases, and 7 bases separated the two germline ends. The CDR3 totals 12 residues. This chain's CDR3 is CASSLYGSEAFF. The DNA for the CDR3 is TGTGCCAGCAGTTTATACGGTTCTGAAGCTTTCTTT.

The chain uses TRBV30 and TRBJ1-6, with 9 bases lining up with TRBD1. The CDR3 is 13 amino acids. Germline CDR1 GTSNPN, CDR2 SVGIG (reference sequence). With 4 bases clipped from V and 8 bases from J, the junction kept 3 bases outside the gene matches. CDR3 sequence reads: CAWMTGGDSPLHF. The CDR3, as DNA: TGTGCCTGGATGACAGGGGGAGATTCACCCCTCCACTTT.

The rearrangement joins TRBV6-5 to TRBJ2-1; 11 bases match TRBD2. V shed 4 bases and J 8 bases; nucleotides not matched to a gene: 7. This CDR3 has 15 residues. Germline V gene lookup returns CDR1 MNHEY and CDR2 SVGAGI. CDR3 loop: CASSLASGRSHEQFF. CDR3 sequence (DNA): TGTGCCAGCAGTTTGGCTAGCGGGAGGTCTCATGAGCAGTTCTTC.

This chain connects TRBV2 to TRBJ1-4, with D possibly being TRBD1 (6 bases). CDR3 size: 14 residues. Germline V lookup: CDR1 SNHLY, CDR2 FYNNEI. Trimming cost V 4 bases and J 3 bases, with 9 bases left between them. The CDR3, as DNA: TGTGCCAGCAGTGTGTGGGGGCCTAATGAAAAACTGTTTTTT. Protein: CASSVWGPNEKLFF.

This chain's CDR3 is CATSRDRRSASRQGVLTEAFF. The CDR3 coding sequence is TGTGCCACCAGCAGAGACCGCCGCTCAGCCAGTCGACAGGGGGTGCTCACTGAAGCTTTCTTT. This chain joins TRBV15 and TRBJ1-1, with TRBD1 matching over 9 bases. The CDR3 consists of 21 residues. From germline, CDR1 is LNHNV and CDR2 YYDKDF (reference sequence). J gave up 4 bases and V 0 bases, and 21 bases lay outside the gene matches.

This clone was seen more than once but under ten times. The chain has TRBV29-1 and TRBJ2-5; 10 bases line up with TRBD2. From germline, CDR1 is SQVTM and CDR2 ANQGSEA. This CDR3 region has 13 residues. Trimming took 3 bases from V and 4 from J; bases not matched to a gene: 2. CDR3 amino acids: CSVDIAGGETQYF. The DNA of the CDR3 is TGCAGCGTTGATATAGCGGGAGGAGAGACCCAGTACTTC.

The genes are TRBV29-1 and TRBJ1-1; a weak D match, TRBD1 (5 bases). Trimming removed 0 bases from V and 5 bases from J, with 13 bases in between. The germline V gene encodes CDR1 SQVTM and CDR2 ANQGSEA. The CDR3 sequence is 14 residues long. CDR3 loop: CSVEDMGGGTEAFF. The CDR3, as DNA: TGCAGCGTTGAAGATATGGGGGGAGGGACTGAAGCTTTCTTT.

Comment on this clone: The germline gene is not matched at one end of the junction; a read error may be the cause. This sample also contains other DNA sequences that code for the same CDR3. The genes are TRBV10-2 and TRBJ2-2, with TRBD2 matching 8 bases. Germline CDR1 is WSHSY and CDR2 is SAAADI. CDR3 length: 16 residues. The CDR3 nucleotides read TGCGCCCGCAGGGGACCGGGGGGGCGCGGGCCCGGGGAGCTGTTTTTT. Protein sequence: CARRGPGGRGPGELFF.

The chain uses TRBV4-1 and TRBJ1-3, with D possibly being TRBD1 (5 bases). Deletions cut 4 bases from V and 0 bases from J, with 13 bases between. This CDR3 has 16 amino acids. Looked up from germline, CDR1 is MGHRA and CDR2 is YSYEKL. The CDR3, as DNA: TGCGCCAGCAGCCGTTTCCCCGACAGCTCTGGAAACACCATATATTTT. Residues: CASSRFPDSSGNTIYF.

The chain has TRBV5-6 and TRBJ2-7; D possibly corresponds to TRBD2 (5 bases). Germline CDR1 is SGHDT and CDR2 is YYEEEE. Trimming removed 3 bases from V and 4 bases from J, with 14 bases in between. CDR3 length equals 14 residues. The CDR3 protein is CASSSGIVPYEQYV. DNA for the CDR3: TGTGCCAGCAGCTCCGGGATAGTTCCATACGAGCAGTACGTC.

This clone came up once. The chain employs TRBV10-1 and TRBJ1-2; no firm D call. This CDR3 region has 9 residues. The V gene's germline CDR1 is WNHNN and CDR2 SYGVQD (reference sequence). Trimming stripped 6 bases from V and 8 bases from J, with 4 bases between. The CDR3 sequence is CASSQGYTF. The DNA for the CDR3 is TGCGCCAGCAGCCAAGGCTACACCTTC.

This clone was seen just once. The V call is TRBV18, the J call TRBJ2-1; tentative D call: TRBD2 (5 bases). V was pared by 6 bases and J by 9 bases, with 24 bases between. CDR3 size: 16 residues. Germline-derived CDR1 and CDR2 are KGHSH and LQKENI. The CDR3 sequence is CASSLRAPDGRGEQFF. In nucleotides, the CDR3 is TGTGCCAGCTCTCTACGGGCCCCCGACGGTCGGGGTGAGCAGTTCTTC.

This clone has more than one count but fewer than ten. The rearrangement uses TRBV5-4 and TRBJ2-7, with a possible D match to TRBD2 (5 bases). The V end was cut by 2 bases, the J end by 3 bases, with 9 bases between. This CDR3 contains 13 residues. CDR1 and CDR2 (germline): SGHNT, YYREEE (reference sequence). The CDR3 is CASSLERSYEQYV. The CDR3 DNA is TGTGCCAGCAGCTTAGAGCGGAGCTACGAGCAGTACGTC.

The chain is built from TRBV28 and TRBJ1-2; TRBD1 matches 10 bases. Trimming removed 5 bases from V and 1 base from J; junction bases left unmatched: 4. Per germline, CDR1 MDHEN and CDR2 SYDVKM. The CDR3 is made up of 15 amino acids. The CDR3 region is CASSETGGYNYGYTF. The CDR3 nucleotides read TGTGCCAGCAGTGAGACAGGGGGCTATAACTATGGCTACACCTTC.

The chain has TRBV12-5 and TRBJ2-7; no clear D gene. The CDR3 loop spans 12 amino acids. Germline CDR1 reads LGHNT; CDR2 reads FRNRAP. The V end was cut by 7 bases, the J end by 5 bases, with 12 bases between. The CDR3 DNA sequence: TGTGCTAGTGCCAACGGTTTCAACGAGCAGTACTTC. This encodes CASANGFNEQYF.

V usage is TRBV4-3 and J usage is TRBJ2-2; tentative D call: TRBD2 (6 bases). The V end was cut by 5 bases, the J end by 5 bases, with 18 bases between. This CDR3 is built from 16 residues. The germline CDR1 and CDR2 sequences are LGHNA and YSLEER. The CDR3 reads CASSADGAGRTGELFF. The CDR3 DNA reads TGCGCCAGCAGCGCAGACGGGGCAGGGAGGACCGGGGAGCTGTTTTTT.

This chain uses TRBV4-3 with TRBJ2-6, with TRBD1 matching 7 bases. V lost 0 bases to trimming and J lost 0 bases; unmatched junction nucleotides: 5. CDR1 and CDR2 (germline): LGHNA, YSLEER. The CDR3 spans 18 residues. CDR3 bases: TGCGCCAGCAGCCAAGATCAGCCAGGGGGCTCTGGGGCCAACGTCCTGACTTTC. This encodes CASSQDQPGGSGANVLTF.

The gene calls are TRBV4-1 and TRBJ2-4; possible D gene TRBD2, 5 bases. V lost 5 bases, J lost 8 bases, and 16 bases lay in between. This CDR3 is 14 amino acids long. Germline CDR1 and CDR2: MGHRA and YSYEKL. CDR3 DNA sequence: TGCGCCAGCAGCGCACTAGGGCAAAAAGACATTCAGTACTTC. It specifies CASSALGQKDIQYF.

The chain uses TRBV5-1 and TRBJ2-1, with 10 nucleotides matching TRBD2. The CDR3 totals 15 residues. Per germline, CDR1 SGHRS and CDR2 YFSETQ. V was pared by 5 bases and J by 5 bases, with 7 bases of the junction left unmatched. CDR3 sequence reads: CASSFGTSANNEQFF. The CDR3 DNA follows: TGCGCCAGCAGTTTCGGGACTAGCGCGAACAATGAGCAGTTCTTC.

The V and J genes are TRBV18 and TRBJ2-1; 7 positions match TRBD1. V gave up 5 bases and J gave up 2 bases; unmatched junction bases: 12. Germline lookup yields CDR1 KGHSH and CDR2 LQKENI. The CDR3 has 17 residues. The CDR3 region is CASSFLLTGITYNEQFF. The CDR3, as DNA: TGTGCCAGCTCATTTCTTCTGACAGGGATTACCTACAATGAGCAGTTCTTC.

This clone came up once. The chain uses TRBV14 and TRBJ2-4; 9 bases are shared with TRBD1. Germline V gene lookup returns CDR1 SGHDN and CDR2 FVKESK. This CDR3 is 23 amino acids long. The V segment lost 1 base and the J segment 3 bases; nucleotides outside the gene matches: 25. The CDR3 nucleotides are TGTGCCAGCAGCCAAGGCAATTCGGGGGGACAGGGTCGAACCTACCTATTCAAAAACATTCAGTACTTC. Its translation: CASSQGNSGGQGRTYLFKNIQYF.

This clone was counted between two and nine times. Other DNA sequences of this sample code for an identical CDR3. The chain uses TRBV7-2 and TRBJ2-3; 9 bases fit TRBD2. The germline V gene encodes CDR1 SGHTA and CDR2 FQGNSA. The CDR3 runs to 14 residues. Losses at the gene ends were 2 bases for V and 5 bases for J; bases not matched to a gene: 2. DNA for the CDR3: TGTGCCAGCAGCTTAAGGCGGGGGGGAGATACGCAGTATTTT. Translation gives CASSLRRGGDTQYF. Full variable domain (missing parts from reference TRBV7-2 and TRBJ2-3): GAGVSQSPSNKVTEKGKDVELRCDPISGHTALYWYRQSLGQGLEFLIYFQGNSAPDKSGLPSDRFSAERTGGSVSTLTIQRTQQEDSAVYLCASSLRRGGDTQYFGPGTRLTVL.